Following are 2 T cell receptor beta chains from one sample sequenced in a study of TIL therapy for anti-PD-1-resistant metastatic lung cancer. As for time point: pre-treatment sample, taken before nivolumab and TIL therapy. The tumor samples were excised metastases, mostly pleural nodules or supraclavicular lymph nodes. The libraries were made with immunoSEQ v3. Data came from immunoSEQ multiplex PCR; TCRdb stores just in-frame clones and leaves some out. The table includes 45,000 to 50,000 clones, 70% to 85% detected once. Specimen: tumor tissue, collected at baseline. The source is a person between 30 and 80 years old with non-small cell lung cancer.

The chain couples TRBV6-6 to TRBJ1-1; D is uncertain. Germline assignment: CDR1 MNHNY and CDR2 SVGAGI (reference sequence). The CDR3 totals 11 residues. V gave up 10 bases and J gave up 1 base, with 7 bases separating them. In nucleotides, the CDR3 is TGTGCCATCGAGGGGAACACTGAAGCTTTCTTT. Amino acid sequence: CAIEGNTEAFF.

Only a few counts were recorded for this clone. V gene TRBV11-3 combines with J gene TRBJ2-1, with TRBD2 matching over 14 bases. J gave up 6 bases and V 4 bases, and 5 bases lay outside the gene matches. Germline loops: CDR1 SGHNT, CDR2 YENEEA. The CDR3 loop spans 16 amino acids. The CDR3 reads CASSSGLAGGTNEQFF. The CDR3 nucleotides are TGTGCCAGCAGCTCCGGACTAGCGGGAGGAACCAATGAGCAGTTCTTC.